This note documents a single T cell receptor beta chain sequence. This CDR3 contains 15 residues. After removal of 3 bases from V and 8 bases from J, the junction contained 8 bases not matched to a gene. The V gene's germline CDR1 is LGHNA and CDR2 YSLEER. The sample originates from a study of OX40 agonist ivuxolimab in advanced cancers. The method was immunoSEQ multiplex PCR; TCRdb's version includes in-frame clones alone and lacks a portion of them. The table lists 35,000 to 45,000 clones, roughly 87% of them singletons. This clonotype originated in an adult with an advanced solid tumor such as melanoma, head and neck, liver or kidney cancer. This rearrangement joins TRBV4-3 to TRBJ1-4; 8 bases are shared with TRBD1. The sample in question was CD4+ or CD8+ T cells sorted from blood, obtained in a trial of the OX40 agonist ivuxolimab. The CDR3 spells CASSQTGVGEEKLFF. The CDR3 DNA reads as TGCGCCAGCAGCCAGACAGGGGTTGGTGAAGAAAAACTGTTTTTT.